This T cell receptor beta chain derives from a study of human T cells and chemical hapten exposure. Findings and caveats of the study: Controls formed significantly fewer large CDR3 similarity clusters than expanded TCRs did. No change in TCRs above 1 in 1000 frequency was produced by DPC sensitization.

This clonotype was seen a handful of times. Its antigen remains unidentified. Time point defined: patch test 1, 2 weeks after DPC sensitization. Indicated treatment: therapeutic diphenylcyclopropenone sensitization with weekly scalp DPC. Someone pulled total RNA out of unfractionated whole blood. CDR3 size: 17 residues. CDR1 and CDR2 from the germline V gene are WSHSY and SAAADI. Trimming took 3 bases from V and 6 from J; bases not matched to a gene: 11. During construction of the library, unique molecular identifiers were attached to individual cDNA molecules for quantitative, reproducible TCR counting. In the authors' methods: The number of TCRs in each sample had a median of about 96,000 and spanned roughly 23,224 to 750,000. TCRdb re-called the RACE reads through MiXCR, storing one row per CDR3 protein. The V and J calls were not made by the authors but by TCRdb's processing. The table lists around 57,000 distinct CDR3 sequences, around 10% of them singletons.

This clonotype was obtained from a woman aged 40 to 49 with alopecia areata. Some clones in this sample may be carry-over from other donors' samples. This sample comprised whole blood, obtained in connection with sensitization to the hapten diphenylcyclopropenone (DPC). The V call is TRBV10-2, the J call TRBJ2-4, with TRBD1 identical over 10 bases. The CDR3 reads CASSDPLTGGVGNIQYF. The CDR3, as DNA: TGCGCCAGCAGTGACCCCCTGACAGGGGGCGTAGGAAACATTCAGTACTTC.